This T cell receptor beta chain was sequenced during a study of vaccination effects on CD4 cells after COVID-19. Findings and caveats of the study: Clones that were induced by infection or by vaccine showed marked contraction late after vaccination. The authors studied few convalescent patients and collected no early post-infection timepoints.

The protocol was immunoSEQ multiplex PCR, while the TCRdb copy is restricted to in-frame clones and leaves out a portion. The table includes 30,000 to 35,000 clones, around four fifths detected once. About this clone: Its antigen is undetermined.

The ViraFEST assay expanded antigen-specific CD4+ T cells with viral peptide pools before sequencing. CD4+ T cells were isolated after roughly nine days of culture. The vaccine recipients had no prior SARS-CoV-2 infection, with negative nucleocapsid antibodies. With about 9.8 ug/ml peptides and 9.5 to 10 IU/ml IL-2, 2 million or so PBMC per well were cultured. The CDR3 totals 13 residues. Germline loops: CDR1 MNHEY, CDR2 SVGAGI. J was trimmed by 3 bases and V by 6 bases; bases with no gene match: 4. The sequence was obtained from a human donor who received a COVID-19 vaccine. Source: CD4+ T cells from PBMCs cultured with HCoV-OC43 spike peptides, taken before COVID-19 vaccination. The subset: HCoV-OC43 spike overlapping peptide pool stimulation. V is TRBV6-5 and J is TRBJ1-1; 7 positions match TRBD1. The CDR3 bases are TGTGCCAGCAGACAAGACAGGGACACTGAAGCTTTCTTT. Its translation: CASRQDRDTEAFF.